The 31 T cell receptor beta chains below were found in one sample sequenced in a study of blood T cells in healthy people across ages. A sample-barcoded 5' primer and a J-beta primer mix were used in a second PCR of about 7 to 11 cycles. MiXCR was run by TCRdb on the 5' RACE reads, yielding one entry per CDR3 protein. Of fewer than 1,200,000 distinct CDR3 sequences in the sample, 20% to 25% were seen once. The same sample was also studied in work on T cells of mothers and their children.

Sequencing was carried out using blood. The origin of the receptors is a girl aged 2 to 9 in good health.

This clonotype was seen only a few times. J is TRBJ1-2 and V is TRBV29-1, with D possibly being TRBD1 (5 bases). The CDR3 extends over 11 amino acids. V lost 3 bases, J lost 3 bases, and 5 bases lay in between. Per the germline V gene, CDR1 is SQVTM and CDR2 is ANQGSEA. Here the CDR3 DNA reads TGCAGCGTTGAGGGGGACTATGGCTACACCTTC. It yields the protein CSVEGDYGYTF.

The chain employs TRBV15 and TRBJ2-4; D unclear. Trimming removed 0 bases at V and 0 bases at J, with 15 bases between. Germline V lookup: CDR1 LNHNV, CDR2 YYDKDF (reference sequence). The CDR3 has 18 amino acids. The CDR3 loop is CATSRDRNRPVAKNIQYF. The DNA of the CDR3 is TGTGCCACCAGCAGAGATAGAAATCGGCCTGTAGCCAAAAACATTCAGTACTTC.

A note on this clonotype: One end of the junction varies from germline; a read error may be responsible. The chain carries TRBV18 and TRBJ2-3, with TRBD1 matching over 8 bases. There are 15 residues in the CDR3. CDR1 and CDR2 (germline): KGHSH, LQKENI. As DNA, the CDR3 is TGTGCCAGCTCACCCAGGGGGCAGGACACAGATACGCAGTACTTT. This encodes CASSPRGQDTDTQYF. The entire variable domain, with the rest obtained from reference TRBV18 and TRBJ2-3, is as follows: NAGVMQNPRHLVRRRGQEARLRCSPMKGHSHVYWYRQLPEEGLKFMVYLQKENIIDESGMPKERFSAEFPKEGPSILRIQQVVRGDSAAYFCASSPRGQDTDTQYFGPGTRLTVL.

The rearrangement joins TRBV6-5 to TRBJ2-4, with D maybe TRBD2 (6 bases). With 6 bases removed from V and 11 bases from J, the gap between germline ends came to 17 bases. CDR1 is MNHEY and CDR2 is SVGAGI in the germline V gene. The CDR3 covers 13 residues. CDR3 sequence reads: CASSYRFSGVQYF. The CDR3 nucleotides are TGTGCCAGCAGCTACAGGTTTTCGGGGGTTCAGTACTTC.

Only a few counts were recorded for this clonotype. The gene calls are TRBV18 and TRBJ2-5, with D unresolved. The CDR3 has 15 amino acids. Germline V gene lookup returns CDR1 KGHSH and CDR2 LQKENI. V lost 0 bases, J lost 3 bases, and 11 bases lay in between. CDR3 protein: CASSPPAGPEETQYF. The CDR3 DNA is TGTGCCAGCTCACCACCCGCAGGCCCTGAAGAGACCCAGTACTTC.

The V call is TRBV7-8, the J call TRBJ2-1; D may be TRBD1 or TRBD2 (5 bases each). V lost 2 bases and J lost 9, with 17 bases in between. The CDR3 consists of 15 residues. CDR1 is SGHVS, CDR2 FQNEAQ, per germline. The CDR3 loop is CASSLWLTEGTEQFF. The CDR3 DNA reads TGTGCCAGCAGCTTATGGTTAACGGAAGGGACTGAGCAGTTCTTC.

This clonotype came up a few times. The chain joins TRBV28 to TRBJ2-5; TRBD2 matches at 8 bases. The J call may be incorrect, as the DNA end agrees better with TRBJ2-7. The germline gives CDR1 MDHEN, CDR2 SYDVKM. This CDR3 region has 17 residues. This CDR3 is CASSLRYGRAPTDEQYF. The CDR3 DNA follows: TGTGCCAGCAGTTTGCGTTACGGGAGGGCACCTACCGACGAGCAGTACTTC.

This clonotype was counted once. DNA for the CDR3: TGTGCCAGCAGTTTAGGGCACAGGGGTCCTTATGGCTACACCTTC. It is translated as CASSLGHRGPYGYTF. The chain joins TRBV12-3 or TRBV12-4 to TRBJ1-2; 7 nucleotides align to TRBD1. J was trimmed by 5 bases and V by 1 base; bases with no gene match: 7. CDR3 length: 15 residues.

The V and J genes are TRBV12-3 or TRBV12-4 and TRBJ2-1, with D maybe TRBD2 (6 bases). The J call could be wrong; TRBJ2-5 is a better fit for the DNA end. The CDR3 runs 14 residues. This CDR3 reads CASSPSHGRETQYF. CDR3 bases: TGTGCCAGCAGTCCCTCTCACGGGAGAGAGACCCAGTACTTC.

In this sample, this clonotype turned up a few times. This sequence joins TRBV3-1 and TRBJ2-2; a possible D gene is TRBD2 (5 bases). Per the germline V gene, CDR1 is LGHDT and CDR2 is YNNKEL (reference sequence). This CDR3 has 14 amino acids. V gave up 4 bases and J gave up 6 bases, with 12 bases separating them. Written as DNA, the CDR3 is TGTGCCAGCAGCCGCTCGAGGGTCGCCGGGGAGCTGTTTTTT. Encoded protein: CASSRSRVAGELFF.

Concerning this clonotype: One junction end disagrees with the germline gene, perhaps due to a read error. This chain connects TRBV6-2 or TRBV6-3 to TRBJ1-1; the D is unclear. Germline values: CDR1 MNHEY, CDR2 SVGEGT. This CDR3 spans 18 amino acids. Here the CDR3 reads CASSLRYGVDFMNTGAFF. The CDR3 nucleotides read TGTGCCAGCAGCTTACGGTACGGCGTGGACTTTATGAACACTGGAGCTTTCTTT.

This clonotype came up a few times. The chain links TRBV6-1 to TRBJ1-5, with TRBD1 as a possible D gene (5 bases). Germline CDR1 and CDR2: MNHNS and SASEGT. The V end lost 7 bases, the J end lost 3 bases, and 22 bases lay between the germline ends. The length of the CDR3 is 17 residues. The CDR3, as DNA: TGTGCCAGCAACCGTGATTTCGGGGGAGTTGACAATCAGCCCCAGCATTTT. Encoded protein: CASNRDFGGVDNQPQHF.

The V and J genes are TRBV5-4 and TRBJ2-5, with 12 bases identical to TRBD1. J was trimmed by 4 bases and V by 1 base; bases with no gene match: 8. CDR1 is SGHNT, CDR2 YYREEE, per germline (reference sequence). This CDR3 is 17 amino acids long. As DNA, the CDR3 is TGTGCCAGCAGCTTGTTGGGACAGGGGGCTCGGGGAGAGACCCAGTACTTC. Translating it yields CASSLLGQGARGETQYF.

V gene TRBV6-2 or TRBV6-3 combines with J gene TRBJ2-2; weak D call: TRBD1 (6 bases). Germline loops: CDR1 MNHEY, CDR2 SVGEGT. The V end lost 7 bases, the J end lost 2 bases, and 14 bases lay between the germline ends. The CDR3 spans 15 residues. CDR3 in amino acids: CASMGRGHNTGELFF. In DNA, the CDR3 is TGTGCCAGCATGGGCAGGGGCCACAACACCGGGGAGCTGTTTTTT.

There are many counts of this clonotype. This chain connects TRBV5-1 to TRBJ2-1; D gene ambiguous. This CDR3 region has 15 residues. Germline CDR1 is SGHRS and CDR2 is YFSETQ. V was trimmed by 3 bases and J by 0 bases, leaving 10 bases between them. The CDR3 coding sequence is TGCGCCAGCAGCTACACTGAAAGCTCCTACAATGAGCAGTTCTTC. Its translation is CASSYTESSYNEQFF. The full variable domain, its missing parts supplied by reference TRBV5-1 and TRBJ2-1, is KAGVTQTPRYLIKTRGQQVTLSCSPISGHRSVSWYQQTPGQGLQFLFEYFSETQRNKGNFPGRFSGRQFSNSRSEMNVSTLELGDSALYLCASSYTESSYNEQFFGPGTRLTVL.

V gene TRBV28 combines with J gene TRBJ2-3, with TRBD2 matching 7 bases. V lost 7 bases, J lost 4 bases, and 5 bases stayed unmatched. Germline values: CDR1 MDHEN, CDR2 SYDVKM. The CDR3 extends over 13 amino acids. The CDR3 sequence is CASKRDAADTQYF. The CDR3 region has the DNA TGTGCCAGCAAGCGGGATGCGGCAGATACGCAGTATTTT.

This clonotype turned up a few times. The chain couples TRBV9 to TRBJ2-5; D might be TRBD1 (5 bases). Germline CDR1 reads SGDLS; CDR2 reads YYNGEE. The CDR3 is 17 amino acids. Trimming removed 0 bases from V and 4 bases from J, with 19 bases in between. Here the CDR3 reads CASSVVPGRAGLETQYF. In DNA, the CDR3 is TGTGCCAGCAGCGTAGTCCCGGGTAGAGCAGGGCTAGAGACCCAGTACTTC.

Only a few counts were recorded for this clonotype. This chain joins TRBV29-1 and TRBJ2-5, with 10 bases lining up with TRBD2. The J call may be faulty, since TRBJ2-1 better matches the DNA end. The CDR3 spans 15 residues. CDR1 is SQVTM and CDR2 is ANQGSEA in the germline V gene. Here the CDR3 reads CSVGPPAGGHIEQFF. The CDR3 DNA follows: TGCAGTGTGGGACCCCCAGCGGGGGGGCATATTGAGCAGTTCTTC.

The chain employs TRBV6-2 or TRBV6-3 and TRBJ1-2; weak D call: TRBD1 (6 bases). The CDR3 consists of 16 residues. Germline-derived CDR1 and CDR2 are MNHEY and SVGEGT. V was pared by 1 base and J by 3 bases, with 15 bases between. This CDR3 reads CASSYLGKGQDYGYTF. Here the CDR3 DNA reads TGTGCCAGCAGTTACTTGGGTAAGGGACAAGACTATGGCTACACCTTC.

The chain employs TRBV9 and TRBJ2-3, with D perhaps TRBD2 (5 bases). This CDR3 region has 16 residues. The germline V gene encodes CDR1 SGDLS and CDR2 YYNGEE. Trimming took off 0 bases at V and 5 bases at J, with 16 bases between the two ends. In nucleotides, the CDR3 is TGTGCCAGCAGCGTAGCTCCGGGCCTAGGAGGAGATACGCAGTATTTT. It encodes CASSVAPGLGGDTQYF.

Only a few counts were recorded for this clonotype. The CDR3 bases are TGTGCCAGCAGCTTAACCCGACAGGCGGGAAACATTCAGTACTTC. Its protein product is CASSLTRQAGNIQYF. The chain joins TRBV7-2 to TRBJ2-4, with a weak D call TRBD1 (6 bases). Deletions cut 2 bases from V and 6 bases from J, with 14 bases between. Looked up from germline, CDR1 is SGHTA and CDR2 is FQGNSA. There are 15 residues in the CDR3. Drawing the rest from reference TRBV7-2 and TRBJ2-4, the complete variable domain is GAGVSQSPSNKVTEKGKDVELRCDPISGHTALYWYRQSLGQGLEFLIYFQGNSAPDKSGLPSDRFSAERTGGSVSTLTIQRTQQEDSAVYLCASSLTRQAGNIQYFGAGTRLSVL.

The chain couples TRBV12-5 to TRBJ1-2, with 7 bases lining up with TRBD1. CDR1 is LGHNT, CDR2 FRNRAP, per germline. Trimming took 1 base from V and 7 from J; bases not matched to a gene: 9. The CDR3 length is 15 residues. In DNA, the CDR3 is TGTGCTAGTGGTTTGGGCACAGGGGAACCAGGTGGCTACACCTTC. Translating gives CASGLGTGEPGGYTF.

The rearrangement uses TRBV4-2 and TRBJ2-7; D is perhaps TRBD2 (6 bases). Per germline, CDR1 LGHNA and CDR2 YNFKEQ. This CDR3 is built from 18 residues. Trimming stripped 1 base from V and 6 bases from J, with 25 bases between. In DNA form, the CDR3 reads TGTGCCAGCAGCCAAGGAGCCTGGAGGGACCAGAGCCGTGGCGAGCAGTACTTC. Protein product: CASSQGAWRDQSRGEQYF.

The V gene is TRBV12-3 or TRBV12-4, the J gene TRBJ2-5; a possible D gene is TRBD1 (6 bases). Gene TRBJ2-7 matches the end of the DNA better, so the J call may be wrong. The CDR3 loop spans 14 amino acids. The CDR3 loop reads CASSQSEGGYEQYF. Here the CDR3 DNA reads TGTGCCAGCAGTCAAAGTGAAGGGGGATACGAGCAGTACTTC.

CDR3 DNA sequence: TGTGCCAGCAGTTTCTCCAGGCAGGGCCCAAAGCAGTACTTC. As protein: CASSFSRQGPKQYF. The chain couples TRBV28 to TRBJ2-7; D might be TRBD1 (5 bases). The CDR3 has 14 amino acids. Per the germline V gene, CDR1 is MDHEN and CDR2 is SYDVKM. The V end lost 3 bases, the J end lost 8 bases, and 17 bases lay between the germline ends. Together with reference TRBV28 and TRBJ2-7, the CDR3 gives the full variable domain: DVKVTQSSRYLVKRTGEKVFLECVQDMDHENMFWYRQDPGLGLRLIYFSYDVKMKEKGDIPEGYSVSREKKERFSLILESASTNQTSMYLCASSFSRQGPKQYFGPGTRLTVT.

Points on this clonotype: The junction differs from germline at one of its ends, possibly a read error. DNA for the CDR3: TGTGCCAGCAGCGAAAGAGAGAGAGTCAACTATGGCCACACCTTC. Translating gives CASSERERVNYGHTF. The rearrangement uses TRBV9 and TRBJ1-2, with no clear D. Germline values: CDR1 SGDLS, CDR2 YYNGEE. This CDR3 spans 15 amino acids.

This rearrangement joins TRBV29-1 to TRBJ1-2, with D hard to call. Per germline, CDR1 SQVTM and CDR2 ANQGSEA. V lost 1 base, J lost 0 bases, and 18 bases lay in between. The CDR3 consists of 17 residues. This CDR3 is CSVEVTTAEPPNYGYTF. DNA for the CDR3: TGCAGCGTTGAAGTGACGACGGCAGAACCTCCTAACTATGGCTACACCTTC.

The chain uses TRBV6-4 and TRBJ2-1; 8 bases align to TRBD2. Germline V gene sequence: CDR1 MRHNA, CDR2 SNTAGT. V trimming: 3 bases; J trimming: 4 bases; junction bases outside the gene matches: 5. This CDR3 comprises 15 residues. In DNA, the CDR3 is TGTGCCAGCAGTGAGGAACTAGCGGAATACAATGAGCAGTTCTTC. This encodes CASSEELAEYNEQFF.

This clonotype turned up a few times. The rearrangement uses TRBV11-1 and TRBJ2-1; the D is unclear. CDR1 and CDR2 (germline): SGHAT, FQDESV (reference sequence). This CDR3 is 14 amino acids long. The V end was cut by 5 bases, the J end by 5 bases, with 13 bases between. The CDR3 loop is CASSEMLGDNEQFF. As DNA, the CDR3 is TGTGCCAGCAGCGAGATGTTGGGTGACAATGAGCAGTTCTTC.

The chain joins TRBV13 to TRBJ2-7; a possible D gene is TRBD1 (6 bases). The V and J ends lost 1 base and 6 bases respectively, with 10 bases between them. Germline V gene lookup returns CDR1 PRHDT and CDR2 FYEKMQ (reference sequence). CDR3 size: 13 residues. In nucleotides, the CDR3 is TGTGCCAGCAGCTTAGAAGGGACACTCGAGCAGTACTTC. Amino acid sequence: CASSLEGTLEQYF.

This clonotype has a handful of counts. V is TRBV7-9 and J is TRBJ2-5; D possibly uses TRBD1 or TRBD2 (6 bases each). V lost 1 base and J 5 bases, leaving 17 bases between the germline ends. This CDR3 has 16 residues. Germline-derived CDR1 and CDR2 are SEHNR and FQNEAQ (reference sequence). This CDR3 is CASSLEAGEAEETQYF. The CDR3, as DNA: TGTGCCAGCAGCTTAGAAGCAGGGGAGGCAGAGGAGACCCAGTACTTC.